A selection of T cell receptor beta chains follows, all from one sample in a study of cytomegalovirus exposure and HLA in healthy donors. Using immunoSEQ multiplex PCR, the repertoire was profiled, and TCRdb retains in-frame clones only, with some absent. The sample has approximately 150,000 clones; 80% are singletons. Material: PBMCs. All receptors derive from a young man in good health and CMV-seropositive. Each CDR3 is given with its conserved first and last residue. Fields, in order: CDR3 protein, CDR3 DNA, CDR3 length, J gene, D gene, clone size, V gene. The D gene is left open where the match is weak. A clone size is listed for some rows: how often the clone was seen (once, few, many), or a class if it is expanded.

CDR3aa: CASSYGGGFNNEQFF
CDR3nt: TGTGCCAGCAGTTACGGCGGGGGATTCAACAATGAGCAGTTCTTC
len: 15
j_gene: TRBJ2-1
d_gene: TRBD2
abundance: NA
v_gene: TRBV6-5

CDR3aa: CASSEFPEGQYEQYF
CDR3nt: TGCGCCAGCAGTGAGTTCCCCGAGGGACAGTACGAGCAGTACTTC
len: 15
j_gene: TRBJ2-7
d_gene: TRBD1
abundance: NA
v_gene: TRBV10-1

CDR3aa: CASRRQGDNQPQHF
CDR3nt: TGTGCCAGCAGACGACAGGGAGACAATCAGCCCCAGCATTTT
len: 14
j_gene: TRBJ1-5
d_gene: TRBD1
abundance: NA
v_gene: TRBV27

CDR3aa: CASSLSGGLQETQYF
CDR3nt: TGTGCCAGCAGCCTTAGCGGGGGCCTCCAAGAGACCCAGTACTTC
len: 15
j_gene: TRBJ2-5
d_gene: TRBD2
abundance: NA
v_gene: TRBV11-2

CDR3aa: CASSRGLGDTQYF
CDR3nt: TGTGCCAGTAGTAGGGGGCTGGGAGATACGCAGTATTTT
len: 13
j_gene: TRBJ2-3
d_gene: NA
abundance: NA
v_gene: TRBV19

CDR3aa: CASSFGTGWDEQFF
CDR3nt: TGTGCCAGCAGCTTCGGGACAGGGTGGGATGAGCAGTTCTTC
len: 14
j_gene: TRBJ2-1
d_gene: TRBD1
abundance: NA
v_gene: TRBV5-6

CDR3aa: CASQTPYRGQNTEAFF
CDR3nt: TGTGCCAGCCAGACGCCGTACAGGGGGCAGAACACTGAAGCTTTCTTT
len: 16
j_gene: TRBJ1-1
d_gene: TRBD1
abundance: NA
v_gene: TRBV6-4

CDR3aa: CASRPDFSGANVLTF
CDR3nt: TGTGCCAGCAGACCGGACTTCTCTGGGGCCAACGTCCTGACTTTC
len: 15
j_gene: TRBJ2-6
d_gene: NA
abundance: NA
v_gene: TRBV6-5

CDR3aa: CASSGLAGTADTQYF
CDR3nt: TGTGCCAGCAGTGGCCTAGCGGGAACCGCAGATACGCAGTATTTT
len: 15
j_gene: TRBJ2-3
d_gene: TRBD2
abundance: once
v_gene: TRBV25-1

CDR3aa: CASSTGNGGTEAFF
CDR3nt: TGTGCCAGCAGCACTGGGAACGGGGGCACTGAAGCTTTCTTT
len: 14
j_gene: TRBJ1-1
d_gene: NA
abundance: NA
v_gene: TRBV5-4